Listed here are 14 T cell receptor beta chains from one sample, sequenced in a study of response to subunit inactivated influenza vaccine. TCRdb re-analysed the RT-PCR reads in MiXCR, keeping a single row per CDR3 protein. Found here are 650,000 to 800,000 distinct CDR3 sequences, more than 11% of them singletons; the top ten hold less than 7%. Specimen: PBMCs from blood, collected roughly 2 weeks before vaccination. These receptors came from a man between 50 and 59 years old who received an inactivated influenza vaccine.

This clonotype was picked up many times. The chain employs TRBV28 and TRBJ2-4, with D perhaps being TRBD1 or TRBD2 (7 bases each). Germline values: CDR1 MDHEN, CDR2 SYDVKM. The CDR3 has 14 amino acids. Deletions cut 3 bases from V and 9 bases from J, with 15 bases between. CDR3 amino acids: CASSFWGRGGIQYF. Here the CDR3 DNA reads TGTGCCAGCAGTTTTTGGGGCAGGGGGGGCATTCAGTACTTC.

The chain employs TRBV5-1 and TRBJ2-1; 7 nucleotides agree with TRBD1. The length of the CDR3 is 14 residues. Trimming cost V 0 bases and J 8 bases; bases outside gene matches: 5. CDR1 SGHRS and CDR2 YFSETQ come from the germline V gene. This CDR3 is CASSLEVTGYEQFF. The CDR3, as DNA: TGCGCCAGCAGCTTGGAGGTGACAGGGTATGAGCAGTTCTTC.

A few counts support this clonotype. This chain connects TRBV20-1 to TRBJ2-5, with D tentatively TRBD2 (5 bases). V shed 0 bases and J shed 6 bases, with 11 bases lying between them. Germline lookup yields CDR1 DFQATT and CDR2 SNEGSKA (reference sequence). This CDR3 has 13 amino acids. CDR3 in DNA: TGCAGTGCTAGAGAAGCGGCAGTGCAGACCCAGTACTTC. Its translation: CSAREAAVQTQYF.

This clonotype was seen a few times. The chain employs TRBV28 and TRBJ2-7, with a weak D call TRBD2 (5 bases). This CDR3 is 15 amino acids long. Germline loops: CDR1 MDHEN, CDR2 SYDVKM. V was pared by 7 bases and J by 3 bases, with 19 bases between. The CDR3 sequence: CASIPTLGEHYEQYF. DNA of the CDR3: TGTGCCAGCATACCCACCCTCGGGGAGCACTACGAGCAGTACTTC.

The CDR3 coding sequence is TGTGCCATCAGTGGGACAGGGAGCTCCTACAATGAGCAGTTCTTC. It yields the protein CAISGTGSSYNEQFF. The chain carries TRBV10-3 and TRBJ2-1; 8 nucleotides match TRBD1. V lost 4 bases and J lost 0; bases outside the gene matches: 2. CDR1 and CDR2 from the germline V gene are ENHRY and SYGVKD. The CDR3 has 15 residues.

This clonotype was counted between two and nine times. The CDR3 bases are TGTGCCAGCAGCTTAGCAGCCGCCCTAGGGGAGCAGTACTTC. Encoded protein: CASSLAAALGEQYF. The chain joins TRBV7-3 to TRBJ2-7, with D hard to call. The V gene's germline CDR1 is SGHTA and CDR2 FQGTGA. Trimming pared 2 bases from V and 7 bases from J, leaving 15 bases between. The length of the CDR3 is 14 residues.

This clonotype was seen many times. The V and J genes are TRBV12-3 or TRBV12-4 and TRBJ2-5; D is unclear. Between the trimmed V and J ends, which lost 7 bases and 1 base, there was a span of 7 bases. This CDR3 region has 12 residues. In nucleotides, the CDR3 is TGTGCCAGCACTCCCGGCCAAGAGACCCAGTACTTC. Encoded protein: CASTPGQETQYF.

This clonotype was recorded many times. V is TRBV7-2 and J is TRBJ2-7; TRBD1 might be the D (6 bases). CDR3 length equals 16 residues. The germline V gene has CDR1 SGHTA and CDR2 FQGNSA. The V and J ends lost 1 base and 2 bases respectively, with 15 bases between them. As DNA, the CDR3 is TGTGCCAGCAGCTTAGTTTCCAGGGGACCAACCTACGAGCAGTACTTC. It codes for CASSLVSRGPTYEQYF.

The chain is built from TRBV4-3 and TRBJ2-3; D is uncertain. The V end lost 0 bases, the J end lost 6 bases, and 10 bases lay between the germline ends. The CDR3 contains 14 residues. Per germline, CDR1 LGHNA and CDR2 YSLEER. As DNA, the CDR3 is TGCGCCAGCAGCCAAGAGGCTAGTGCGGATACGCAGTATTTT. It is translated as CASSQEASADTQYF.

This clonotype has only a few counts. The chain joins TRBV6-1 to TRBJ1-5; TRBD1 agrees at 9 bases. The V gene end was trimmed by 6 bases and the J gene end by 6 bases; junction bases not matched to a gene: 3. The CDR3 has 13 residues. From germline, CDR1 is MNHNS and CDR2 SASEGT. DNA of the CDR3: TGTGCCAGCAGGGGACAGGGAAGTCAGCCCCAGCATTTT. It specifies CASRGQGSQPQHF.

This clonotype was counted between two and nine times. The rearrangement links TRBV4-3 to TRBJ2-6; D is ambiguous. Looked up from germline, CDR1 is LGHNA and CDR2 is YSLEER. V was cut by 0 bases and J by 2 bases, with 8 bases left in between. The CDR3 totals 16 residues. The CDR3 DNA is TGCGCCAGCAGCCAAGATTCTTCGGCTGGGGCCAACGTCCTGACTTTC. Translating gives CASSQDSSAGANVLTF.

A remark on this clonotype: With a much larger clone just one base away, this may be a read error. The rearrangement uses TRBV12-3 or TRBV12-4 and TRBJ2-3; D perhaps matches TRBD1 (5 bases). The CDR3 runs to 14 residues. CDR3 protein: CASSLVGRTDTHYF. The CDR3 DNA is TGTGCCAGCAGTTTAGTGGGGCGCACAGATACGCACTATTTT.

The CDR3 region is CASNTWAGTQETQYF. The CDR3 DNA reads TGTGCCAGCAACACGTGGGCGGGAACCCAAGAGACCCAGTACTTC. V is TRBV2 and J is TRBJ2-5; the D gene is possibly TRBD2 (6 bases). This CDR3 region has 15 residues. Germline loops: CDR1 SNHLY, CDR2 FYNNEI. With 7 bases removed from V and 1 base from J, the gap between germline ends came to 16 bases.

This clonotype appeared a few times. The chain is built from TRBV20-1 and TRBJ2-3, with TRBD2 matching over 9 bases. Germline assignment: CDR1 DFQATT and CDR2 SNEGSKA (reference sequence). This CDR3 is 15 amino acids long. The J segment lost 2 bases and the V segment lost 5 bases, leaving 8 bases of the junction unmatched. CDR3 residues: CSADIAGGITDTQYF. The CDR3 DNA reads as TGCAGTGCTGACATCGCGGGAGGGATCACAGATACGCAGTATTTT.